A selection of T cell receptor beta chains follows, all from one sample in a study of cytomegalovirus exposure and HLA in healthy donors. Clones were sequenced by immunoSEQ multiplex PCR, and TCRdb holds only the in-frame ones, with some missing. The profile shows about 100,000 clones, more than 65% of them singletons. Sequencing was carried out using PBMCs. These receptor sequences come from a young woman in good health and CMV-seropositive. The conserved cysteine and the conserved F or W are not part of the CDR3 here. For some rows the clone size is stated as once, few or many, or as a class when expanded; others skip it.

J gene | clone size | V gene | CDR3 protein
TRBJ2-3 | . | TRBV14 | ASSRNLARLADTQY
TRBJ2-1 | . | TRBV19 | ASSWTSGSSYNEQF
TRBJ2-7 | . | TRBV7-9 | ASSSSGSAYEQY
TRBJ2-2 | . | TRBV5-4 | ASSWGQGPNTGELF
TRBJ1-3 | . | TRBV4-3 | ASSQGGHISGNTIY
TRBJ2-5 | . | TRBV4-1 | ASSRPDQETQY
TRBJ2-3 | few | TRBV6-5 | ASRRGGTDTQY
TRBJ1-2 | . | TRBV7-9 | ASSLGTGSIGYT
TRBJ2-7 | few | TRBV30 | AWTRDSLSSGYEQY
TRBJ2-7 | . | TRBV7-2 | ASSPGGLKSYEQY
TRBJ2-7 | . | TRBV10-3 | AISDGQGFGERDYEQY
TRBJ2-7 | . | TRBV7-2 | ASSFTVSSYEQY
TRBJ2-5 | . | TRBV29-1 | SVGQAEETQY
TRBJ2-5 | few | TRBV27 | ASRGANQETQY
TRBJ2-1 | . | TRBV28 | ASSLGTGEGNEQF
TRBJ2-5 | . | TRBV11-2 | ASQGWPGLAGERETQY
TRBJ1-4 | . | TRBV4-3 | ASSQDSGSNEKLF
TRBJ2-7 | . | TRBV27 | ASSLLGDRGDNEQY
TRBJ1-2 | . | TRBV5-6 | ASSLRGINYGGYT
TRBJ2-7 | . | TRBV28 | ASSPRGTPSYEQY
. | . | TRBV28 | ASSLFGGLNEQY
TRBJ2-1 | few | TRBV5-6 | ATLKRDSGNEQF
TRBJ2-5 | . | TRBV7-3 | ASSPQGAIETQY
TRBJ2-5 | . | TRBV30 | AWSVLMETQY
TRBJ2-7 | . | TRBV6-5 | ASSYEGGGSYEQY
TRBJ1-1 | . | TRBV28 | ASSLGQSFMNTETF
TRBJ2-7 | few | TRBV30 | AWGDRLIYEQY
TRBJ1-1 | . | TRBV9 | ASSYDGQLNTEAF
TRBJ2-3 | . | TRBV5-1 | ASSLGGTGVSDTQY
TRBJ2-7 | . | TRBV4-1 | ASSQVQGSYEQY
TRBJ2-5 | . | TRBV25-1 | ASSNPLETQY
TRBJ2-3 | . | TRBV5-1 | ASSLQGPTDTQY
TRBJ1-1 | . | TRBV6-6 | ASRPGAGGWGDEAF
TRBJ2-5 | . | TRBV7-2 | ASSLVSGQETQY
TRBJ2-5 | . | TRBV19 | ATSSGSGETQY
TRBJ2-7 | . | TRBV5-6 | ASSLGGGEQY
TRBJ2-5 | . | TRBV5-1 | ANPDNRDETQY
TRBJ2-1 | . | TRBV11-2 | ASSLVGSSYNEQF
TRBJ1-1 | . | TRBV19 | ASHDRGNTEAF
TRBJ2-7 | once | TRBV28 | ASRGGARHEQY
TRBJ2-2 | . | TRBV27 | ASQALNTGELF
TRBJ2-7 | . | TRBV19 | ASRQTGTGGREQY
TRBJ2-1 | . | TRBV6-4 | ASSELAGIYNEQF
TRBJ2-7 | few | TRBV28 | ASSQDRFYEQY
TRBJ2-1 | . | TRBV7-6 | ASGQKRGDSYNEQF
TRBJ2-1 | . | TRBV27 | ASSTQGLAGVPYNEQF
TRBJ2-1 | once | TRBV5-4 | ASSLSQVVEQF
TRBJ2-7 | . | TRBV4-3 | ASSQAREASYEQY
TRBJ2-2 | . | TRBV4-2 | ASSHLEIDTGELF
TRBJ2-7 | . | TRBV25-1 | ASSESQGRGSYEQY